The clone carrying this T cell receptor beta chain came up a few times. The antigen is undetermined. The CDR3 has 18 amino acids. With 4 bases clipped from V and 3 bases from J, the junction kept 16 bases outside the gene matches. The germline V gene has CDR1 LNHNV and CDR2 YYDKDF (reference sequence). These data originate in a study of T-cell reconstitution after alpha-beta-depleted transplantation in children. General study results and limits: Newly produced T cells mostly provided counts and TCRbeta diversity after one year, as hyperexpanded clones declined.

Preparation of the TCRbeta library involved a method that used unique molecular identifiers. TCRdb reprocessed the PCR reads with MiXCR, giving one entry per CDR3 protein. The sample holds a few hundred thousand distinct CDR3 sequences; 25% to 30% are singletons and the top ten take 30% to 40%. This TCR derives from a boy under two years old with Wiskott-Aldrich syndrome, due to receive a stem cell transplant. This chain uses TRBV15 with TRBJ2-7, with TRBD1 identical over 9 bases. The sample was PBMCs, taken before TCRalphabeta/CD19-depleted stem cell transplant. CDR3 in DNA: TGTGCCACCAGCAATAGATTCGCCGGGACAGGGAATTACTACGAGCAGTACTTC. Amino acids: CATSNRFAGTGNYYEQYF.